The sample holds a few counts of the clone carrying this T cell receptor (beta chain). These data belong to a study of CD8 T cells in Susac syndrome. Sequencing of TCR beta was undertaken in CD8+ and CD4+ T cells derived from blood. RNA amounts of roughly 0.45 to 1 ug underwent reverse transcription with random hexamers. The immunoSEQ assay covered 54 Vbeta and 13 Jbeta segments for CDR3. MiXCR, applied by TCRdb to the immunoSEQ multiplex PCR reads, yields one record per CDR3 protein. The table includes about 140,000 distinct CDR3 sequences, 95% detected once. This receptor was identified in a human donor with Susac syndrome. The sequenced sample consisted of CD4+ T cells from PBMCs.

The CDR3 loop reads CASSLAHGGSYEQYF. CDR3 bases: TGTGCCAGCAGCTTAGCGCACGGGGGATCCTACGAGCAGTACTTC. The gene calls are TRBV7-6 and TRBJ2-7; a possible D gene is TRBD2 (6 bases). The CDR3 is made up of 15 amino acids. Trimming pared 0 bases from V and 1 base from J, leaving 10 bases between. The germline gives CDR1 SGHVS, CDR2 FNYEAQ.